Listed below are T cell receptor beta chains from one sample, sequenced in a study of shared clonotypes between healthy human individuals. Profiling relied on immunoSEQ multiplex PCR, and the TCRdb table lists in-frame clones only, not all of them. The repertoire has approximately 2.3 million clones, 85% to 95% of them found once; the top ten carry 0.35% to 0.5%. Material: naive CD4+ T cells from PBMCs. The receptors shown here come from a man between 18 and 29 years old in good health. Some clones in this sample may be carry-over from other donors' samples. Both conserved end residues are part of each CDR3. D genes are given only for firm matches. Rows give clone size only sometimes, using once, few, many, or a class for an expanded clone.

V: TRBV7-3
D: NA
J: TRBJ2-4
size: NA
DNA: TGTGCCAGCAGCTTAGGTCCCGGGGTTGACATTCAGTACTTC
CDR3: CASSLGPGVDIQYF

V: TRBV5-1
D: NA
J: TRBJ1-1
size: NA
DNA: TGCGCCAGCAGCCCGAGGTCGAGGGGCACTGAAGCTTTCTTT
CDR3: CASSPRSRGTEAFF

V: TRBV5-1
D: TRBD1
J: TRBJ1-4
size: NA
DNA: TGCGCCAGCAGCTCAGGCCCACAGGGGGTAGAGGCAACTAATGAAAAACTGTTTTTT
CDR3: CASSSGPQGVEATNEKLFF

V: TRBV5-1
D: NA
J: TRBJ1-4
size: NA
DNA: TGCGCCAGCAGCTTGTTAGGCGGACCGGCCCATTTT
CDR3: CASSLLGGPAHF

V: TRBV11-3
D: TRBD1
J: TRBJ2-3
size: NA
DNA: TGTGCCAGCAGCTTAGTACAGGGGGCAGATACGCAGTATTTT
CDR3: CASSLVQGADTQYF

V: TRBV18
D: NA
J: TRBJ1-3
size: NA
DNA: TGTGCCAGCTCACCCGCCCGGGAATTATCAAACACCATATATTTT
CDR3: CASSPARELSNTIYF

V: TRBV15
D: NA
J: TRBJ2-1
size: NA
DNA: TGTGCCACCAGCAGGGGATCAGGGAATGAGCAGTTCTTC
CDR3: CATSRGSGNEQFF

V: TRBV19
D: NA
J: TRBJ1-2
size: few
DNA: TGTGCCAGTAGCCCGTTAGGGAACTATGGCTACACCTTC
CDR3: CASSPLGNYGYTF

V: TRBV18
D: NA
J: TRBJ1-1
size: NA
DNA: TGTGCCAGCTCACCAGGGGGGGGCGCGGGGACTGAAGCTTTCTTT
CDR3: CASSPGGGAGTEAFF

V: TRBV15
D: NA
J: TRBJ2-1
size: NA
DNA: TGTGCCACCAGCAGAATCAACATTGAGCAGTTCTTC
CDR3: CATSRINIEQFF

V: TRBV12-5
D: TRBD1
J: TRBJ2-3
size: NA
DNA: TGTGCTAGTGGGTTGACAGGGGCAGATACGCAGTATTTT
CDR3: CASGLTGADTQYF

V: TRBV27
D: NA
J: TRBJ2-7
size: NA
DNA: TGTGCCAGCAGTTTGGGCTGGCACTACGAGCAGTACTTC
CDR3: CASSLGWHYEQYF

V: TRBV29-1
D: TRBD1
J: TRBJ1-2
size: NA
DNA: TGCAGCGTTGAGGCCAGGGGGCAGGGGTATGGCTACACCTTC
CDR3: CSVEARGQGYGYTF

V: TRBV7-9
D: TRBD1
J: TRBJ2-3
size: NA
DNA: TGTGCCAGCGGTCCGGGACAGGGCCGATTTGTTACAGATACGCAGTATTTT
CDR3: CASGPGQGRFVTDTQYF